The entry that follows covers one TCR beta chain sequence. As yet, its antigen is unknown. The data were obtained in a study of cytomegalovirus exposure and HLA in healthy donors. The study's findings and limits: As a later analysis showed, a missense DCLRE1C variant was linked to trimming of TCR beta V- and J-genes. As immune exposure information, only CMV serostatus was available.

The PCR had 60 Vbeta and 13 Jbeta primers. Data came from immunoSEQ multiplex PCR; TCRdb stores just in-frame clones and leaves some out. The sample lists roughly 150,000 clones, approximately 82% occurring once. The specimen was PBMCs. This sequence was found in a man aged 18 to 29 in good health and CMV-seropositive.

Written as DNA, the CDR3 is TGTGCCATCAGTGAGCAGACTAGTTTAACCGGGGAGCTGTTTTTT. This gives the protein CAISEQTSLTGELFF. The chain employs TRBV10-3 and TRBJ2-2, with D possibly being TRBD2 (6 bases). This CDR3 region has 15 residues. V dropped 2 bases and J dropped 5 bases, with 12 bases sitting between them. CDR1 and CDR2 from the germline V gene are ENHRY and SYGVKD.